This TCR beta chain originates from a study of OX40 agonist ivuxolimab in advanced cancers. Study-wide results and limits: The investigators did not determine what antigen specificity the expanded peripheral T cells had.

This clone came up a few times. Its antigen is unidentified. Clones were read by immunoSEQ multiplex PCR, and TCRdb kept only the in-frame ones, dropping some. The sample contains under 150,000 clones, 75% to 90% of which appear only once. CDR1 GTSNPN and CDR2 SVGIG come from the germline V gene (reference sequence). CDR3 length equals 11 residues. V shed 5 bases and J 4 bases; nucleotides not matched to a gene: 1. The sample was CD4+ or CD8+ T cells sorted from blood, taken in a trial of the OX40 agonist ivuxolimab. The chain recombines TRBV30 with TRBJ1-2; 7 bases line up with TRBD1. The clonotype originates from an adult with an advanced solid tumor such as melanoma, head and neck, liver or kidney cancer. CDR3 loop: CAWGQVYGYTF. CDR3 DNA: TGTGCCTGGGGACAGGTCTATGGCTACACCTTC.